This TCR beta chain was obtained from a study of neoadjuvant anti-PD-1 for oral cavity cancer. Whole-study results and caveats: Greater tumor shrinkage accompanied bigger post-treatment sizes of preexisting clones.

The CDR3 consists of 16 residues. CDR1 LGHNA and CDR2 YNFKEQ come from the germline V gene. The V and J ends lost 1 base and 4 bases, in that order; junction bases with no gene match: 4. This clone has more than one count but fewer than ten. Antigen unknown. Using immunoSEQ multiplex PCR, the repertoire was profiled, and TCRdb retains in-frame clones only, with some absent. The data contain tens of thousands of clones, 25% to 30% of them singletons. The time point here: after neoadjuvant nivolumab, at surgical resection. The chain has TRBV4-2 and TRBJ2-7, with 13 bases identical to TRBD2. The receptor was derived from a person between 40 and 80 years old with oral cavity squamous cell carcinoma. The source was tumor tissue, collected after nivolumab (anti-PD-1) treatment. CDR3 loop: CASSQVGTSGAYEQYF. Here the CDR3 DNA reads TGTGCCAGCAGCCAAGTTGGGACTAGCGGGGCTTACGAGCAGTACTTC.